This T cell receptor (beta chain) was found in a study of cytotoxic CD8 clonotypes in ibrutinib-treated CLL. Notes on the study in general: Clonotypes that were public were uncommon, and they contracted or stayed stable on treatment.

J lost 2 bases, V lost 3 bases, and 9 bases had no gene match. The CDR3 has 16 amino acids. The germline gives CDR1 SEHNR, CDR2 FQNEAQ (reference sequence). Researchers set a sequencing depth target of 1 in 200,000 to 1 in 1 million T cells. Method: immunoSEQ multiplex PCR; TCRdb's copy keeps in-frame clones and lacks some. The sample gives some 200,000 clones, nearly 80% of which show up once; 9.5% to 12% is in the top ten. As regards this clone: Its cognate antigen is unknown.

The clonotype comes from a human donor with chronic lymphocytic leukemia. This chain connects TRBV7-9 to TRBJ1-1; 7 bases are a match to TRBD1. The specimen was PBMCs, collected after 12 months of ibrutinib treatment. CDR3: CASSFPPGTDNTEAFF. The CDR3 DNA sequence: TGTGCCAGCAGCTTCCCTCCCGGGACAGATAACACTGAAGCTTTCTTT.